The next 23 T cell receptor beta chains were all read from a single sample in a study of blood T cell repertoires in COVID-19. Assay used: immunoSEQ multiplex PCR; TCRdb lists only in-frame clones, some missing. Seen here are some 250,000 clones, roughly 90% observed once, and the top ten hold less than 8%. The sequencing input was peripheral blood. The receptors were sampled from a man in his sixties with acute or convalescent COVID-19.

The chain carries TRBV10-3 and TRBJ2-3, with a possible D match to TRBD2 (6 bases). Deletions cut 6 bases from V and 0 bases from J, with 13 bases between. CDR1 ENHRY and CDR2 SYGVKD come from the germline V gene. The CDR3 is 15 amino acids. The CDR3 DNA reads as TGTGCCATCAGCCTTAGCGGCTCTAGCACAGATACGCAGTATTTT. It encodes CAISLSGSSTDTQYF.

Notes on this clone: Other nucleotide sequences from this sample produce the same CDR3. V usage is TRBV6-5 and J usage is TRBJ2-7; maybe TRBD2 (6 bases). Between the trimmed V and J ends, which lost 3 bases and 0 bases, there was a span of 12 bases. Germline V gene data show CDR1 as MNHEY and CDR2 as SVGAGI. This CDR3 has 15 amino acids. The CDR3 bases are TGTGCCAGCAGTTATGGAGGGCTAAGCTCCTACGAGCAGTACTTC. Translated, it gives CASSYGGLSSYEQYF.

The chain carries TRBV11-1 and TRBJ1-6; D call uncertain. Per germline, CDR1 SGHAT and CDR2 FQDESV (reference sequence). Trimming took 1 base from V and 14 from J, leaving 12 bases between them. The CDR3 length is 13 residues. The CDR3 region is CASSLEMSTALHF. The CDR3 nucleotides are TGTGCCAGCAGCTTAGAGATGTCCACGGCCCTCCACTTT.

The chain combines TRBV20-1 with TRBJ2-4; 7 positions match TRBD2. The CDR3 runs to 14 residues. The junction had 2 bases not matched to a gene; V was cut back by 3 bases and J by 0 bases. CDR1 is DFQATT and CDR2 is SNEGSKA in the germline V gene (reference sequence). For the CDR3, the DNA is TGCAGTGCTAGTCGGGGGGTAGCCAAAAACATTCAGTACTTC. Protein: CSASRGVAKNIQYF.

V and J are TRBV30 and TRBJ2-5, with TRBD1 matching 11 bases. V gave up 5 bases and J gave up 4 bases; unmatched junction bases: 0. The germline V gene has CDR1 GTSNPN and CDR2 SVGIG (reference sequence). This CDR3 region has 12 residues. This chain's CDR3 is CAWGTGGETQYF. CDR3 sequence (DNA): TGTGCCTGGGGGACAGGGGGAGAGACCCAGTACTTC.

Here the CDR3 DNA reads TGCAGCGATCCCCTCCTCCAGGGGCTGTTTTTT. Translated: CSDPLLQGLFF. V usage is TRBV29-1 and J usage is TRBJ2-2; D may be TRBD1 (5 bases). CDR1 SQVTM and CDR2 ANQGSEA come from the germline V gene. This CDR3 spans 11 amino acids. Trimming removed 7 bases at V and 13 bases at J, with 16 bases between.

The V gene is TRBV2, the J gene TRBJ2-1; D is uncertain. The CDR3 runs to 13 residues. CDR1 SNHLY and CDR2 FYNNEI come from the germline V gene. V lost 4 bases and J lost 8, with 12 bases in between. CDR3 amino acids: CASSGGLRDEQFF. For the CDR3, the DNA is TGTGCCAGCAGTGGCGGCCTTCGGGATGAGCAGTTCTTC.

The chain recombines TRBV3-1 (or the pseudogene TRBV3-2) with TRBJ1-2, with TRBD1 matching over 8 bases. The CDR3 covers 14 residues. Losses at the gene ends were 3 bases for V and 4 bases for J; bases not matched to a gene: 4. CDR1 is LGHDT, CDR2 YNNKEL, per germline (reference sequence). The CDR3 nucleotides read TGTGCCAGCAGCCAGCAGGGGGCTGTCTATGGCTACACCTTC. Its translation is CASSQQGAVYGYTF.

The chain links TRBV7-9 to TRBJ2-1; 10 bases line up with TRBD2. CDR3 length equals 14 residues. With V trimmed by 1 base and J by 8 bases, 2 bases remained unmatched. Germline V gene data show CDR1 as SEHNR and CDR2 as FQNEAQ (reference sequence). The CDR3 sequence is CASSLEREGHEQFF. The CDR3 nucleotides read TGTGCCAGCAGCTTAGAGCGGGAGGGGCATGAGCAGTTCTTC.

The chain employs TRBV27 and TRBJ1-1, with D possibly being TRBD1 (6 bases). The germline gives CDR1 MNHEY, CDR2 SMNVEV (reference sequence). V gave up 6 bases and J gave up 1 base, with 12 bases separating them. The CDR3 totals 14 residues. The CDR3 is CASRLQGKNTEAFF. The CDR3 region has the DNA TGTGCCAGCAGGCTACAGGGCAAGAACACTGAAGCTTTCTTT.

The V gene is TRBV6-5, the J gene TRBJ1-2; a weak D match, TRBD1 (6 bases). Per the germline V gene, CDR1 is MNHEY and CDR2 is SVGAGI. Between the trimmed V and J ends, which lost 5 bases and 2 bases, there was a span of 9 bases. CDR3 length: 13 residues. CDR3 loop: CASSRTVNYGYTF. The CDR3 nucleotides are TGTGCCAGCAGTCGGACAGTCAACTATGGCTACACCTTC.

The gene calls are TRBV7-9 and TRBJ2-6; D gene unclear. Germline values: CDR1 SEHNR, CDR2 FQNEAQ (reference sequence). This CDR3 is 18 amino acids long. Deletions cut 5 bases from V and 4 bases from J, with 21 bases between. As DNA, the CDR3 is TGTGCCAGCAGCCCTCGAAGAGATGTTGGTTCCGGGGCCAACGTCCTGACTTTC. Protein sequence: CASSPRRDVGSGANVLTF. The full variable domain, with the rest looked up from reference TRBV7-9 and TRBJ2-6, is DTGVSQNPRHKITKRGQNVTFRCDPISEHNRLYWYRQTLGQGPEFLTYFQNEAQLEKSRLLSDRFSAERPKGSFSTLEIQRTEQGDSAMYLCASSPRRDVGSGANVLTFGAGSRLTVL.

This rearrangement joins TRBV14 to TRBJ2-7; 9 bases match TRBD2. The CDR3 sequence is 15 residues long. After removal of 1 base from V and 3 bases from J, the junction contained 4 bases not matched to a gene. Germline V gives CDR1 SGHDN, CDR2 FVKESK. CDR3 sequence (DNA): TGTGCCAGCAGCCAAGGACGGCGGGGGGGCTACGAGCAGTACTTC. Amino acids: CASSQGRRGGYEQYF.

The chain uses TRBV2 and TRBJ1-5; 9 nucleotides agree with TRBD1. V was clipped by 4 bases and J by 5 bases; unmatched bases: 6. CDR3 length: 15 amino acids. The germline V gene encodes CDR1 SNHLY and CDR2 FYNNEI. The CDR3 nucleotides are TGTGCCAGCAGTGCCCCGGGACAGGGCTATCAGCCCCAGCATTTT. As protein: CASSAPGQGYQPQHF.

This clone was counted once. This chain joins TRBV4-3 and TRBJ2-2, with D maybe TRBD1 (6 bases). In germline, CDR1 is LGHNA, CDR2 YSLEER. Trimming took 1 base from V and 5 from J, leaving 11 bases between them. The CDR3 is 15 amino acids. CDR3 DNA: TGCGCCAGCAGCCAAGTGGGGGCTTCTACCGGGGAGCTGTTTTTT. Translated: CASSQVGASTGELFF.

The chain couples TRBV6-5 to TRBJ1-5; the match to TRBD1 covers 8 bases. V gave up 6 bases and J gave up 6 bases; unmatched junction bases: 4. CDR3 length equals 13 residues. Germline V gene data show CDR1 as MNHEY and CDR2 as SVGAGI. CDR3 in amino acids: CASSRTGTQPQHF. In DNA form, the CDR3 reads TGTGCCAGCAGCCGGACAGGGACTCAGCCCCAGCATTTT.

The chain links TRBV12-3 or TRBV12-4 to TRBJ1-2; D is unclear. The CDR3 sequence is 12 residues long. V lost 8 bases and J 8 bases, leaving 15 bases between the germline ends. The CDR3 protein is CASQGGSYGYTF. In nucleotides, the CDR3 is TGTGCCAGCCAAGGCGGAAGTTACGGCTACACCTTC.

The chain couples TRBV11-2 to TRBJ1-4, with unresolved D. V was cut by 6 bases and J by 5 bases, with 7 bases left in between. The CDR3 is 12 amino acids. Germline assignment: CDR1 SGHAT and CDR2 FQNNGV. CDR3 coding DNA: TGTGCCAGCAGTCGGTTAAATGAAAAACTGTTTTTT. It translates to CASSRLNEKLFF. The full variable domain, its missing parts supplied by reference TRBV11-2 and TRBJ1-4, is EAGVAQSPRYKIIEKRQSVAFWCNPISGHATLYWYQQILGQGPKLLIQFQNNGVVDDSQLPKDRFSAERLKGVDSTLKIQPAKLEDSAVYLCASSRLNEKLFFGSGTQLSVL.

Concerning this clone itself: This specimen includes other DNA sequences encoding the same CDR3. The rearrangement links TRBV30 to TRBJ1-5, with TRBD1 matching 9 bases. Per the germline V gene, CDR1 is GTSNPN and CDR2 is SVGIG (reference sequence). The trim removed 2 bases at V and 4 bases at J, leaving 3 bases unmatched. CDR3 length equals 14 residues. CDR3 nucleotide sequence: TGTGCCTGGAGTCCCGGGACAGGGAATCAGCCCCAGCATTTT. It is translated as CAWSPGTGNQPQHF.

This clone was seen just once. The CDR3 nucleotides are TGTGCCAGCAGTCGAGCACTAGCGGGAGGCACCGGGGAGCTGTTTTTT. Its protein is CASSRALAGGTGELFF. J is TRBJ2-2 and V is TRBV28, with TRBD2 matching over 12 bases. The germline gives CDR1 MDHEN, CDR2 SYDVKM. V lost 5 bases, J lost 4 bases, and 5 bases stayed unmatched. The CDR3 is made up of 16 amino acids.

V is TRBV9 and J is TRBJ1-3; 10 nucleotides line up with TRBD1. The J segment lost 8 bases and the V segment lost 3 bases, leaving 11 bases of the junction unmatched. The CDR3 runs to 16 residues. Germline CDR1 is SGDLS and CDR2 is YYNGEE. CDR3 amino acids: CASSAQTGTGVDTIYF. DNA of the CDR3: TGTGCCAGCAGCGCCCAAACCGGGACAGGGGTGGACACCATATATTTT.

This rearrangement joins TRBV15 to TRBJ2-5; possibly TRBD2 for D (6 bases). CDR1 is LNHNV, CDR2 YYDKDF, per germline (reference sequence). The CDR3 length is 14 residues. Trimming pared 0 bases from V and 5 bases from J, leaving 10 bases between. CDR3 amino acids: CATSRERGRETQYF. In DNA, the CDR3 is TGTGCCACCAGCAGAGAGCGGGGACGGGAGACCCAGTACTTC.

This sequence joins TRBV7-6 and TRBJ2-7; D possibly corresponds to TRBD2 (5 bases). Germline V gene data show CDR1 as SGHVS and CDR2 as FNYEAQ. The germline V and J ends were trimmed by 5 bases and 1 base, with 9 bases remaining between them. The CDR3 has 13 residues. The CDR3, as DNA: TGTGCCAGCAGCCCGGGGATTTCCTACGAGCAGTACTTC. Residues: CASSPGISYEQYF.